The present entry profiles one TCR beta chain with its context. CDR1 LNHNV and CDR2 YYDKDF come from the germline V gene (reference sequence). This CDR3 region has 17 residues. V shed 0 bases and J 2 bases; nucleotides not matched to a gene: 7. Sequenced by immunoSEQ multiplex PCR; TCRdb stores in-frame clones only, minus some. Of roughly 25,000 clones listed, approximately 85% were seen once; the top ten hold approximately 1.3%. The sample originates from a study of T cells in narcolepsy. The sequenced sample consisted of CD45RA- memory CD4+ T cells from PBMCs. The V and J genes are TRBV15 and TRBJ2-3; 8 bases are shared with TRBD2. The TCR sequence derives from a human donor with narcolepsy. CDR3 region: CATSRESAGATTDTQYF. The CDR3 nucleotides are TGTGCCACCAGCAGAGAGTCAGCGGGAGCGACCACAGATACGCAGTATTTT.